This T cell receptor (beta chain) was sequenced during a study of shared clonotypes between healthy human individuals. V was pared by 2 bases and J by 0 bases, with 2 bases of the junction left unmatched. The CDR3 runs to 15 residues. Looked up from germline, CDR1 is SGDLS and CDR2 is YYNGEE. Several immunoSEQ 96-well plates shared each subset's DNA, each plate a replicate. TCRdb keeps only in-frame clones here, not all; method: immunoSEQ multiplex PCR. In the table there are over 850,000 clones, around 78% of which are singletons. Nashville, Tennessee was home to all donors, who were Caucasian adults. Partitioning of CD4+ cells yielded a CD45RA+ naive subset and a CD45RA-negative memory subset. Overall study results and limits: In contrast to clonotypes shared by all four donors, non-shared clonotypes had lower generation probabilities.

In this sample, this clone turned up many times. Its antigen remains unidentified. V gene TRBV9 combines with J gene TRBJ2-3, with TRBD2 matching over 8 bases. This clonotype originated in a young man in good health. Some clones in this sample may be carry-over from other donors' samples. Sequences were obtained from memory CD4+ T cells from PBMCs. Indicated subset: CD45RA-negative fraction. The DNA of the CDR3 is TGTGCCAGCAGCGTTAGCGGGACTAGCACAGATACGCAGTATTTT. It is translated as CASSVSGTSTDTQYF.